This TCR beta chain was captured by sequencing in a study of T cells in Graves' hyperthyroidism and ophthalmopathy. RNA transcripts gave rise to amplified TCR beta CDR3 regions. The study used the HTBI primer set for a first-round RT-PCR of the TCR CDR3. TCRdb re-derived calls from the multiplex PCR reads in MiXCR, one entry per CDR3 protein. The table lists more than 300,000 distinct CDR3 sequences, about 14% of them singletons. Thyroid ultrasound and orbital computed tomography, with clinical symptoms and serum thyroxine and TRAb, informed diagnoses. Germline CDR1 reads MGHRA; CDR2 reads YSYEKL. The V and J ends lost 2 bases and 2 bases, in that order; junction bases with no gene match: 3. The CDR3 totals 14 residues.

This receptor was taken from a woman in her 30s with Graves' ophthalmopathy. The V gene is TRBV4-1, the J gene TRBJ2-7; 7 positions match TRBD1. Sequenced sample: blood. As DNA, the CDR3 is TGCGCCAGCAGCCAAACAGGGGCCCCCTACGAGCAGTACTTC. Translated: CASSQTGAPYEQYF.